This is a list of T cell receptor beta chains from one sample in a study of blood T cell repertoires in COVID-19. Clones were read by immunoSEQ multiplex PCR, and TCRdb kept only the in-frame ones, dropping some. The sample lists some 60,000 clones, about 73% seen once, with less than 20% in the top ten. The sequenced sample consisted of peripheral blood. These receptors came from a woman in her forties or fifties with active or convalescent COVID-19. The CDR3 runs from the conserved cysteine through the conserved F or W. Fields, in order: V gene, J gene, clone size, D gene, CDR3 DNA, CDR3 protein. A D gene is named only where the DNA matches it firmly. Not every row has a clone size; where given, it reads once, few, many or a size class.

TRBV10-1,TRBJ2-5,-,TRBD2,TGCGCCAGCAGTCGGGGGGCTAGCGGGATGGAGGAGACCCAGTACTTC,CASSRGASGMEETQYF
TRBV7-9,TRBJ1-2,-,-,TGTGCCAGCAGCTTAGACCTTCCGGGGGGCTACACCTTC,CASSLDLPGGYTF
TRBV13,TRBJ1-2,-,TRBD1,TGTGCCAGCAGCTTAGGGAGACAGGGGGCCGGCTATGGCTACACCTTC,CASSLGRQGAGYGYTF
TRBV19,TRBJ2-7,-,TRBD2,TGTGCCAGTAGTGAGCTAGCGGGACCCCTCTACGAGCAGTACTTC,CASSELAGPLYEQYF
TRBV2,TRBJ2-1,-,TRBD2,TGTGCCAGCAGTGAAGGCTCCGGACTAGCGGTAAGCAATGAGCAGTTCTTC,CASSEGSGLAVSNEQFF
TRBV28,TRBJ2-7,-,-,TGTGCCAGCAGTTTTGGGCAGGGTGTCGACGAGCAGTACTTC,CASSFGQGVDEQYF
TRBV28,TRBJ1-5,-,TRBD1,TGTGCCAGCAGACTAGGGGGCGCGAGCAATCAGCCCCAGCATTTT,CASRLGGASNQPQHF
TRBV3-1/TRBV3-2,TRBJ2-1,-,TRBD2,TGTGCCAGCAGCCAAGTTCCCCTAGCGGGGGGCGGCGATGAGCAGTTCTTC,CASSQVPLAGGGDEQFF
TRBV6-4,TRBJ2-1,-,-,TGTTACATCAATGAGCAGTTCTTC,CYINEQFF
TRBV7-2,TRBJ1-2,-,-,TGTGCCAGCAGCCCGCGGTCCCTGGGCTACACCTTC,CASSPRSLGYTF
TRBV3-1/TRBV3-2,TRBJ1-3,-,-,TGTGCCAGCAGCCCTAGCGACTCTGGAAACACCATATATTTT,CASSPSDSGNTIYF
TRBV5-1,TRBJ1-6,-,TRBD1,TGCGCCAGCAGCACAAGAAAACAGGGGGACAATAATTCACCCCTCCACTTT,CASSTRKQGDNNSPLHF
TRBV5-8,TRBJ2-3,-,-,TGTGCCAGCAGCTTGGCCGGGAATACGCAGTATTTT,CASSLAGNTQYF
TRBV27,TRBJ1-2,-,TRBD1,TGTGCCAGCAGTAAGGGGACAGGAGTCAACTATGGCTACACCTTC,CASSKGTGVNYGYTF
TRBV28,TRBJ2-7,few,-,TGTGCCAGCAGTCCCCTCCAGGGCTACGAGCAGTACTTC,CASSPLQGYEQYF
TRBV6-5,TRBJ2-3,-,-,TGTGCCAGCCAGGCCTCCGGTGCAGATACGCAGTATTTT,CASQASGADTQYF
TRBV5-5,TRBJ2-1,-,-,TGTGCCAGCAGCTTGGGCGAGGATGAGCAGTTCTTC,CASSLGEDEQFF
TRBV6-5,TRBJ2-1,-,-,TGTGCCAGCAGTTACTCTGGGGGCTCGTTCTACAATGAGCAGTTCTTC,CASSYSGGSFYNEQFF
TRBV21-1,TRBJ2-5,-,-,TGTGCCAGCAGCGGAGGGAGGGGGACCCAGTACTTC,CASSGGRGTQYF
TRBV18,TRBJ2-7,once,-,TGTGCCAGCTCACAATCAAGGACAGGGAGGGATCACGAGCAGTACTTC,CASSQSRTGRDHEQYF
TRBV6-5,TRBJ2-7,once,TRBD1,TGTGCCACACAGGGGGTCCCCTACGAGCAGTACTTC,CATQGVPYEQYF
TRBV4-1,TRBJ2-2,-,TRBD1,TGCGCCAGCAGCCTCCGGACAGGGAACACCGGGGAGCTGTTTTTT,CASSLRTGNTGELFF
TRBV10-2,TRBJ2-4,-,-,TGCGCCAGCAGTGGCAGGGGAGAGGTCAAAAACATTCAGTACTTC,CASSGRGEVKNIQYF
TRBV14,TRBJ2-1,-,-,TGTGCCAGCAGCCTCGCCTTAGGGGGTACGGGCAATGAGCAGTTCTTC,CASSLALGGTGNEQFF
TRBV7-9,TRBJ1-4,-,TRBD1,TGTGCCAGCAGACCAAAGGACAGGGGGGATGAAAAACTGTTTTTT,CASRPKDRGDEKLFF
TRBV27,TRBJ1-4,once,-,TGTGCCAGCAGTACGGAATTCGCCCTAGGAGGGCTGTTTTTT,CASSTEFALGGLFF
TRBV30,TRBJ1-1,-,-,TGTGCCTGGAGTGTGGTCAAGGGGACTGAAGCTTTCTTT,CAWSVVKGTEAFF
TRBV5-4,TRBJ2-1,-,TRBD2,TGTGCCAGCAGCCAGACTAGCGGGAGGGCCTATGAGCAGTTCTTC,CASSQTSGRAYEQFF
TRBV27,TRBJ1-5,-,TRBD1,TGTGCCAGCAGTCCCACCGGGACAGGGTTAAATCAGCCCCAGCATTTT,CASSPTGTGLNQPQHF
TRBV19,TRBJ2-7,-,TRBD2,TGTGCCAGTAGTTCTACCGGGACTAGCGGGGGGTCCTACGAGCAGTACTTC,CASSSTGTSGGSYEQYF
TRBV18,TRBJ2-3,-,TRBD1,TGTGCCAGCTCACCACCGGGACAGGGGTTTTCGATAGATACGCAGTATTTT,CASSPPGQGFSIDTQYF
TRBV7-8,TRBJ2-1,many,TRBD2,TGTGCCAGCAGCCATACCATTCGTGGAGCGGGAGCCTACAATGAGCAGTTCTTC,CASSHTIRGAGAYNEQFF
TRBV6-2/TRBV6-3,TRBJ2-3,few,TRBD2,TGTGCCAGCAGTTACCCCGGGACTAGCACATATACGCAGTATTTT,CASSYPGTSTYTQYF
TRBV15,TRBJ2-7,-,TRBD2,TGTGCCACCAGCAATCATCCTAGCGGGGGTTATTACGAGCAGTACTTC,CATSNHPSGGYYEQYF
TRBV7-9,TRBJ2-1,-,-,TGTGCCAGCAGCTTAGTGCGGGCAGTTTCCTACAATGAGCAGTTCTTC,CASSLVRAVSYNEQFF
TRBV18,TRBJ1-5,-,-,TGTGCCAGCTCATCCGAGTTTGCTAGCAATCAGCCCCAGCATTTT,CASSSEFASNQPQHF
TRBV7-2,TRBJ1-1,-,-,TGTGCCAGCAGCTTAGTAAGCGTTACAGGCAGTGAAGCTTTCTTT,CASSLVSVTGSEAFF
TRBV5-1,TRBJ1-1,-,-,TGCGCCAGCAGCTTGGTGTCGGTGAACACTGAAGCTTTCTTT,CASSLVSVNTEAFF
TRBV6-5,TRBJ1-2,-,TRBD1,TGTGCCAGCAGTTCCCAAACAGGGGGAGGCTACACCTTC,CASSSQTGGGYTF
TRBV7-9,TRBJ2-7,many,-,TGTGCCAGCAGCCTAGGGGCGCTCTACGAGCAGTACTTC,CASSLGALYEQYF
TRBV9,TRBJ2-3,-,TRBD2,TGTGCCAGCAGCTCCCGTAGCGGGAGCACAGATACGCAGTATTTT,CASSSRSGSTDTQYF
TRBV30,TRBJ2-3,-,TRBD1,TGTGCCTGGAGTTCAGGGGGTGCAGATACGCAGTATTTT,CAWSSGGADTQYF
TRBV27,TRBJ2-2,medium-sized,TRBD2,TGTGCCAGCAGTCTAGCGGGACCTCCCCCCGGGGAGCTGTTTTTT,CASSLAGPPPGELFF
TRBV18,TRBJ2-5,-,TRBD1,TGTGCCAGCTCAGCAACACCGGGACAGTGGAACCCAAAAGAGACCCAGTACTTC,CASSATPGQWNPKETQYF
TRBV5-4,TRBJ2-3,few,TRBD2,TGTGCCAGCAGCGACGGGACTAGCGGGAGTGTCACAGATACGCAGTATTTT,CASSDGTSGSVTDTQYF
TRBV3-1/TRBV3-2,TRBJ1-6,-,-,TGTGCCAGCAGCCTGCAGGATTCACCCCTCCACTTT,CASSLQDSPLHF
TRBV11-3,TRBJ2-2,once,-,TGTGCCAGCAGCTTAGTGGGGACAACAAACACCGGGGAGCTGTTTTTT,CASSLVGTTNTGELFF
TRBV7-9,TRBJ1-2,-,-,TGTGCCAGCAGCTTGGGGCTGAACCTAAACTATGGCTACACCTTC,CASSLGLNLNYGYTF
TRBV23-1,TRBJ2-5,-,-,TGCGCCAGCAGCCCCTCGCGGTCGGTCCAGTACTTC,CASSPSRSVQYF
TRBV6-6,TRBJ1-3,-,-,TGTGCCAGCAGTTACCCAGGGTCGGGAAACACCATATATTTT,CASSYPGSGNTIYF
TRBV6-5,TRBJ1-5,-,-,TGTGCCAGCAGAGAGGGAAGTGGACGTAATCAGCCCCAGCATTTT,CASREGSGRNQPQHF
TRBV30,TRBJ2-3,-,TRBD2,TGTGCCTGGAGCGAAAAATCACTAGCGGGAACAGATACGCAGTATTTT,CAWSEKSLAGTDTQYF
TRBV4-1,TRBJ2-3,once,-,TGCGCCAGCAGCCAAGAATATAGTGTTACGCAGTATTTT,CASSQEYSVTQYF
TRBV5-6,TRBJ2-7,-,-,TGTGCCAGCAGCTTGGATGGCTCCCGCTACGAGCAGTACTTC,CASSLDGSRYEQYF
TRBV5-1,TRBJ1-2,few,TRBD1,TGCGCCAGCAGCCCGGAAACAGGGGATGGCTACACCTTC,CASSPETGDGYTF
TRBV5-4,TRBJ2-1,-,TRBD1,TGTGCCAGCAGCTTGGGACAGGGTGGCAATGAGCAGTTCTTC,CASSLGQGGNEQFF